Following are 29 T cell receptor beta chains from one sample sequenced in a study of glioma-infiltrating T cells. TCR alpha and beta CDR3 regions were amplified from RNA using iRepertoire nested multiplex PCR. TCRdb reanalysed the multiplex PCR reads using MiXCR and keeps one entry per CDR3 protein. Of about 94,000 distinct CDR3 sequences in the sample, 23% were seen once. Sample: glioma tissue, nonneoplastic brain tissue, or PBMCs (not recorded which). These TCRs come from a human donor with low-grade glioma or glioblastoma, undergoing nonglioma brain surgery, or in good health (not recorded which).

This clonotype was counted a few times. This may be a read error: a much more frequent sequence differs by one nucleotide. V and J are TRBV20-1 and TRBJ2-5; 8 bases line up with TRBD2. This CDR3 has 16 residues. Germline loops: CDR1 DFQATT, CDR2 SNEGSKA (reference sequence). Unmatched junction bases numbered 7, after V lost 0 bases and J lost 1 base. DNA of the CDR3: TGCAGTGCTAGAGATGCTGGCGGGGGGCCCCAAGAGACCCAGTACTTC. It is translated as CSARDAGGGPQETQYF.

This clonotype was counted many times. The chain is built from TRBV19 and TRBJ1-2; TRBD1 is a possible D gene (5 bases). This CDR3 has 15 residues. Trimming stripped 8 bases from V and 0 bases from J, with 16 bases between. Germline V gene sequence: CDR1 LNHDA, CDR2 SQIVND (reference sequence). The CDR3 loop is CASGQGERSNYGYTF. In DNA form, the CDR3 reads TGTGCCAGTGGGCAAGGGGAGCGATCTAACTATGGCTACACCTTC.

The rearrangement joins TRBV18 to TRBJ1-5, with 10 nucleotides matching TRBD1. Unmatched junction bases numbered 7, after V lost 2 bases and J lost 6 bases. Germline CDR1 KGHSH, CDR2 LQKENI. The CDR3 spans 16 residues. CDR3 amino acids: CASSPVAGTGVQPQHF. DNA for the CDR3: TGTGCCAGCTCACCAGTGGCCGGGACAGGGGTTCAGCCCCAGCATTTT.

By sample share, this clonotype is medium-sized. V gene TRBV20-1 combines with J gene TRBJ2-3; 12 positions agree with TRBD2. V lost 4 bases to trimming and J lost 2 bases; unmatched junction nucleotides: 4. Per the germline V gene, CDR1 is DFQATT and CDR2 is SNEGSKA (reference sequence). The length of the CDR3 is 15 residues. The CDR3 DNA is TGCAGTGCTAAACTAGCGGGGGGTTCCACAGATACGCAGTATTTT. Its protein is CSAKLAGGSTDTQYF.

The sample holds many counts of this clonotype. The chain is built from TRBV20-1 and TRBJ2-5; D possibly corresponds to TRBD1 (6 bases). CDR3 length equals 14 residues. Trimming stripped 5 bases from V and 1 base from J, with 14 bases between. Germline assignment: CDR1 DFQATT and CDR2 SNEGSKA (reference sequence). The DNA of the CDR3 is TGCAGTGCTCCAAGGACAGCGACCCAAGAGACCCAGTACTTC. Its translation is CSAPRTATQETQYF.

This rearrangement joins TRBV5-1 to TRBJ2-5; 8 positions match TRBD1. The length of the CDR3 is 14 residues. Germline V gives CDR1 SGHRS, CDR2 YFSETQ. V shed 4 bases and J 4 bases; nucleotides not matched to a gene: 6. In nucleotides, the CDR3 is TGCGCCAGCAGCAAGACAGGGGTTCTAGAGACCCAGTACTTC. As protein: CASSKTGVLETQYF. Full variable domain (rest looked up from reference TRBV5-1 and TRBJ2-5): KAGVTQTPRYLIKTRGQQVTLSCSPISGHRSVSWYQQTPGQGLQFLFEYFSETQRNKGNFPGRFSGRQFSNSRSEMNVSTLELGDSALYLCASSKTGVLETQYFGPGTRLLVL.

In this sample, this clonotype turned up many times. The chain uses TRBV7-2 and TRBJ2-3; 8 bases map to TRBD2. The ends lost 0 bases at V and 1 base at J; junction bases unmatched: 6. The CDR3 length is 17 residues. CDR1 is SGHTA, CDR2 FQGNSA, per germline. This CDR3 is CASSLAPGGGGTDTQYF. The CDR3 DNA reads as TGTGCCAGCAGCTTAGCCCCCGGGGGGGGGGGCACAGATACGCAGTATTTT.

This clonotype was picked up a small number of times. The genes are TRBV2 and TRBJ2-5; perhaps TRBD2 as D (5 bases). Between the trimmed V and J ends, which lost 4 bases and 2 bases, there was a span of 11 bases. Germline V gene data show CDR1 as SNHLY and CDR2 as FYNNEI. The CDR3 extends over 14 amino acids. Here the CDR3 DNA reads TGTGCCAGCAGTGCGGGTCGGACTCAAGAGACCCAGTACTTC. Translated: CASSAGRTQETQYF.

The chain combines TRBV7-2 with TRBJ2-6; a possible D gene is TRBD1 (5 bases). V lost 7 bases, J lost 0 bases, and 19 bases lay in between. This CDR3 has 18 residues. CDR1 is SGHTA, CDR2 FQGNSA, per germline. The CDR3 DNA reads as TGTGCCAGCACCCAGCAGGGTTATACCAGCTCTGGGGCCAACGTCCTGACTTTC. It specifies CASTQQGYTSSGANVLTF.

In its sample, this clonotype was seen many times. CDR3 sequence: CATSRGGEGTEAFF. The CDR3 region has the DNA TGTGCCACCAGCAGGGGAGGGGAGGGCACTGAAGCTTTCTTT. The chain uses TRBV15 and TRBJ1-1, with D possibly being TRBD1 (5 bases). The CDR3 covers 14 residues. Between the trimmed V and J ends, which lost 3 bases and 4 bases, there was a span of 12 bases. Germline V CDR1 and CDR2: LNHNV, YYDKDF (reference sequence).

Comment on this clonotype: This may come from a read error, since a much larger clone is one base off. The CDR3 loop is CSARDVTGQAYNGQFF. The CDR3 nucleotides read TGCAGTGCTAGAGATGTCACGGGACAGGCCTACAATGGGCAGTTCTTC. This rearrangement joins TRBV20-1 to TRBJ2-1; 8 bases line up with TRBD1. Looked up from germline, CDR1 is DFQATT and CDR2 is SNEGSKA (reference sequence). The CDR3 covers 16 residues.

This clonotype was counted at least ten times. The J gene is TRBJ1-1, the V gene TRBV11-2, with D possibly matching TRBD1 (5 bases). This CDR3 contains 13 residues. The V and J ends lost 2 bases and 10 bases respectively, with 14 bases between them. From germline, CDR1 is SGHAT and CDR2 FQNNGV. CDR3 amino acids: CASSLMKGLGAFF. The CDR3 coding sequence is TGTGCCAGCAGCTTAATGAAGGGACTGGGAGCTTTCTTT.

Ten or more counts support this clonotype. This chain joins TRBV25-1 and TRBJ1-2, with D possibly TRBD1 on 5 matching bases. Trimming left V 5 bases short and J 4 bases short, with 11 bases between. This CDR3 is 13 amino acids long. Germline-derived CDR1 and CDR2 are MGHDK and SYGVNS. As DNA, the CDR3 is TGTGCCAGCAGTCAGGGTGTTGGCTATGGCTACACCTTC. Its translation is CASSQGVGYGYTF.

This clonotype has at least ten counts. The rearrangement links TRBV24-1 to TRBJ2-1; perhaps D is TRBD1 or TRBD2 (6 bases each). The germline V gene has CDR1 KGHDR and CDR2 SFDVKD. The V end was cut by 4 bases, the J end by 7 bases, with 19 bases between. The CDR3 is 16 residues long. Here the CDR3 DNA reads TGTGCCACCAGTGACCCGGCCGGGGGCGCAATTAATGAGCAGTTCTTC. Its translation is CATSDPAGGAINEQFF.

There are many counts of this clonotype. The chain links TRBV20-1 to TRBJ2-7; 9 bases map to TRBD1. The germline V gene encodes CDR1 DFQATT and CDR2 SNEGSKA (reference sequence). J was trimmed by 3 bases and V by 5 bases; bases with no gene match: 14. The CDR3 has 16 residues. CDR3 protein: CSAPKPGQGIGYEQYF. The CDR3, as DNA: TGCAGTGCTCCTAAACCGGGACAGGGAATTGGCTACGAGCAGTACTTC.

This clonotype was seen ten or more times. The chain carries TRBV5-4 and TRBJ2-3; D gene unclear. Germline V gene data show CDR1 as SGHNT and CDR2 as YYREEE (reference sequence). Trimming removed 0 bases from V and 0 bases from J, with 5 bases in between. This CDR3 has 14 amino acids. CDR3 in amino acids: CASSLVGSTDTQYF. CDR3 nucleotide sequence: TGTGCCAGCAGCTTGGTTGGTAGCACAGATACGCAGTATTTT.

At least ten counts were recorded for this clonotype. The chain joins TRBV12-3 or TRBV12-4 to TRBJ1-1; the D is unclear. The CDR3 runs 13 residues. Trimming removed 2 bases from V and 8 bases from J, with 12 bases in between. In DNA, the CDR3 is TGTGCCAGCAGTTTAAGGAGGTCGTTGGAAGCTTTCTTT. It specifies CASSLRRSLEAFF.

This clonotype was recorded at least ten times. The chain joins TRBV14 to TRBJ2-1; 10 positions match TRBD2. This CDR3 comprises 15 residues. After removal of 4 bases from V and 8 bases from J, the junction contained 8 bases not matched to a gene. CDR1 and CDR2 from the germline V gene are SGHDN and FVKESK. The CDR3 coding sequence is TGTGCCAGCAGCCCTCCGGGACTAGCGATCTATGAGCAGTTCTTC. This gives the protein CASSPPGLAIYEQFF.

This clonotype has ten or more counts. One end of the junction varies from germline; a read error may be responsible. This sequence joins TRBV25-1 and TRBJ2-7; 7 bases are shared with TRBD1. The CDR3 has 11 amino acids. Germline V gene lookup returns CDR1 MGHDK and CDR2 SYGVNS. The CDR3 spells CASSAGTVTSF. The CDR3, as DNA: TGTGCCAGCAGTGCCGGGACAGTAACGTCCTTC.

This clonotype has ten or more counts. Compared with germline, one end of the junction differs, possibly owing to a read error. The V call is TRBV11-2, the J call TRBJ2-5, with D possibly matching TRBD2 (5 bases). This CDR3 spans 15 amino acids. Germline V lookup: CDR1 SGHAT, CDR2 FQNNGV. CDR3 sequence reads: CASSSGKVSQGTQYF. Here the CDR3 DNA reads TGTGCCAGCAGCTCCGGGAAGGTTTCTCAAGGGACCCAGTACTTC. Full variable domain (outside the CDR3, taken from reference TRBV11-2 and TRBJ2-5): EAGVAQSPRYKIIEKRQSVAFWCNPISGHATLYWYQQILGQGPKLLIQFQNNGVVDDSQLPKDRFSAERLKGVDSTLKIQPAKLEDSAVYLCASSSGKVSQGTQYFGPGTRLLVL.

This clonotype was picked up many times. The rearrangement links TRBV20-1 to TRBJ2-4, with TRBD2 matching over 8 bases. Trimming took 0 bases from V and 3 from J; bases not matched to a gene: 10. This CDR3 spans 17 amino acids. The germline gives CDR1 DFQATT, CDR2 SNEGSKA (reference sequence). CDR3 loop: CSARDMRTSLGKNIQYF. The CDR3 bases are TGCAGTGCTAGAGATATGAGGACTAGCCTGGGCAAAAACATTCAGTACTTC.

This clonotype was recorded at least ten times. The rearrangement joins TRBV6-6 to TRBJ2-3, with D possibly TRBD1 on 7 matching bases. Looked up from germline, CDR1 is MNHNY and CDR2 is SVGAGI (reference sequence). V lost 0 bases and J 5 bases, leaving 15 bases between the germline ends. The length of the CDR3 is 16 residues. This chain's CDR3 is CASSYSRRGLEDTQYF. The DNA of the CDR3 is TGTGCCAGCAGTTACTCGAGGAGGGGGCTGGAAGATACGCAGTATTTT.

This clonotype was detected a few times. This chain connects TRBV10-2 to TRBJ1-1; D remains unclear. In germline, CDR1 is WSHSY, CDR2 SAAADI. Trimming shortened V by 0 bases and J by 0 bases, and 8 bases separated the two germline ends. This CDR3 comprises 15 residues. CDR3 residues: CASSESGVVNTEAFF. Here the CDR3 DNA reads TGCGCCAGCAGTGAGTCCGGAGTCGTGAACACTGAAGCTTTCTTT.

Concerning this clonotype: This may arise from a read error, as a much more abundant clone is one base away. This chain links TRBV14 with TRBJ2-3; no clear D. The CDR3 is 13 residues long. The germline CDR1 and CDR2 sequences are SGHDN and FVKESK. This chain's CDR3 is CASSLGITDTEYF. In DNA form, the CDR3 reads TGTGCCAGCAGCCTTGGGATCACAGATACGGAGTATTTT.

This clonotype was recorded many times. The V call is TRBV24-1, the J call TRBJ2-3, with 11 bases matching TRBD2. CDR1 is KGHDR, CDR2 SFDVKD, per germline. The CDR3 covers 17 residues. V dropped 4 bases and J dropped 4; count of bases not matched to a gene: 9. DNA of the CDR3: TGTGCCACCAGTGACCCCCCAGGGACTAGCGGCCCAGATACGCAGTATTTT. Encoded protein: CATSDPPGTSGPDTQYF.

To note about this clonotype: This may be a read error: a much more frequent sequence differs by one nucleotide. V gene TRBV18 combines with J gene TRBJ1-1; maybe TRBD1 (5 bases). The CDR3 consists of 13 residues. V lost 3 bases and J 7 bases, leaving 12 bases between the germline ends. Germline V gives CDR1 KGHSH, CDR2 LQKENI. The CDR3 DNA follows: TGTGCCAGCTCACCTAGGGGCCGAGATGAAGCTTTCTTT. Its translation is CASSPRGRDEAFF.

The sample holds many counts of this clonotype. The V gene is TRBV6-1, the J gene TRBJ2-3, with D tentatively TRBD1 or TRBD2 (5 bases each). Germline CDR1 reads MNHNS; CDR2 reads SASEGT. Trimming cost V 5 bases and J 5 bases, with 17 bases left between them. The CDR3 loop spans 15 amino acids. CDR3 sequence reads: CASSYGTAPGDTQYF. CDR3 DNA: TGTGCCAGCAGTTATGGGACCGCCCCCGGAGATACGCAGTATTTT.

This clonotype is a singleton in its sample. A read error may account for a junction end that differs from germline. The rearrangement joins TRBV5-1 to TRBJ2-3; weak D call: TRBD2 (5 bases). This CDR3 has 16 residues. Germline-derived CDR1 and CDR2 are SGHRS and YFSETQ. DNA of the CDR3: TGCGCCAGCAGCGGCGGGCCGAGCCTTAGCACAGATAAGCAGTATTTT. Protein sequence: CASSGGPSLSTDKQYF.

This clonotype has at least ten counts. The chain uses TRBV20-1 and TRBJ1-2, with a possible D match to TRBD1 (5 bases). This CDR3 contains 14 residues. The V and J ends lost 1 base and 7 bases respectively, with 16 bases between them. Germline V gene lookup returns CDR1 DFQATT and CDR2 SNEGSKA (reference sequence). For the CDR3, the DNA is TGCAGTGCTAGAGGTCTAGGGACGGCGGGTGGCTACACCTTC. Residues: CSARGLGTAGGYTF.